A selection of T cell receptor beta chains follows, all from one sample in a study of monozygotic twins with inflammatory bowel disease. TCRdb reprocessed the 5' RACE reads, with one entry per CDR3 protein and no DNA. Its listing shows roughly 150,000 distinct CDR3 sequences. Sequencing used blood. The origin of the receptors is a human donor with ulcerative colitis or Crohn's disease, or a healthy co-twin of an affected twin (not recorded which). CDR3s include the opening cysteine and the closing phenylalanine or tryptophan. Fields, in order: V gene, J gene, CDR3 protein.

TRBV5-1	TRBJ1-5	CASSRQGSSNQPQHF
TRBV15	TRBJ2-1	CATSRGYASSYNEQFF
TRBV10-3	TRBJ2-6	CAIRTGTGANVLTF
TRBV5-1	TRBJ2-3	CASSLGAPDTQYF
TRBV12-3/TRBV12-4	TRBJ1-5	CASSPQGFNQPQHF
TRBV12-3/TRBV12-4	TRBJ2-3	CASRMVADTQYF
TRBV7-6	TRBJ2-1	CASSLGTVSSYNEQFF
TRBV5-8	TRBJ2-7	CASSLGRSNGYYEQYF
TRBV7-8	TRBJ2-3	CASSAGTVADTQYF
TRBV12-3/TRBV12-4	TRBJ1-2	CASSLGGQGTYGYTF
TRBV29-1	TRBJ2-1	CSVHRQALYNEQFF
TRBV7-2	TRBJ1-1	CASSPRTSQRTEAFF
TRBV2	TRBJ2-7	CASSEVKGSYEQYF
TRBV5-1	TRBJ2-7	CASSLSRVRPYEQYF
TRBV20-1	TRBJ2-7	CSAGAGTGAYEQYF
TRBV6-5	TRBJ2-3	CASSYLLAASTDTQYF
TRBV5-1	TRBJ2-7	CASSPLGSSYEQYF
TRBV7-6	TRBJ2-5	CASSSGTGLQETQYF
TRBV7-2	TRBJ2-1	CASSLLNLEQFF
TRBV6-5	TRBJ1-3	CASSYSTGVGNTIYF
TRBV4-2	TRBJ1-5	CASSQDGTKDQPQHF
TRBV7-8	TRBJ2-2	CASSLVSVNTGELFF
TRBV5-1	TRBJ2-7	CASSFIVSADRVFLTYEQYF
TRBV20-1	TRBJ2-1	CSAPTSGVASSYNEQFF
TRBV11-2	TRBJ2-4	CASSVSQGLELYF
TRBV20-1	TRBJ2-5	CSASTGTSGRALYGTQYF
TRBV20-1	TRBJ1-1	CSARGTHTEAFF
TRBV20-1	TRBJ2-1	CSASGGRVNEQFF
TRBV27	TRBJ1-1	CASSPQRALTEAFF
TRBV5-1	TRBJ1-5	CASSLEPRESNQPQHF
TRBV20-1	TRBJ2-3	CSATGMWRPSTDTQYF
TRBV11-2	TRBJ2-1	CASSRPGQVNEQFF
TRBV7-2	TRBJ1-4	CASSFGVNDEKLFF
TRBV11-2	TRBJ2-1	CASSRWGPGTYNEQFF
TRBV7-2	TRBJ2-5	CASSLKPPLQETQYF
TRBV25-1	TRBJ2-5	CASSEARGGETQYF
TRBV28	TRBJ1-2	CASSPAGQESYGYTF
TRBV12-3/TRBV12-4	TRBJ1-4	CASSFPGGEKLFF
TRBV4-2	TRBJ2-6	CASSQEGRGYAQSGANVLTF
TRBV9	TRBJ2-1	CASSVRDNEQFF
TRBV2	TRBJ2-5	CASRTGGGQETQYF
TRBV7-2	TRBJ2-5	CASSSIAGQETQYF
TRBV5-1	TRBJ2-5	CASSKRPVETQYF
TRBV15	TRBJ2-7	CATSRDPGLAVYEQYF
TRBV7-9	TRBJ2-1	CASSFKGGAEDEQFF
TRBV10-3	TRBJ2-7	CAISESTRSYEQYF
TRBV4-3	TRBJ2-1	CASSQDQTSGSNEQFF
TRBV30	TRBJ1-2	CAWSGAGQRYYGYTF